A single sample gave rise to the 13 T cell receptor beta chains below, sequenced in a study of OX40 agonist ivuxolimab in advanced cancers. Clones were sequenced by immunoSEQ multiplex PCR, and TCRdb holds only the in-frame ones, with some missing. This table holds just under 75,000 clones, 90% to 95% found once. This specimen consisted of CD4+ or CD8+ T cells sorted from blood, obtained in a trial of the OX40 agonist ivuxolimab. Receptor source: an adult with an advanced solid tumor such as melanoma, head and neck, liver or kidney cancer.

The chain joins TRBV25-1 to TRBJ1-5, with TRBD1 matching over 7 bases. Germline V gene data show CDR1 as MGHDK and CDR2 as SYGVNS. V lost 3 bases, J lost 5 bases, and 10 bases stayed unmatched. This CDR3 spans 16 amino acids. For the CDR3, the DNA is TGTGCCAGCAGTGATGGGTCAGGGGGAATGCATCAGCCCCAGCATTTT. This codes for CASSDGSGGMHQPQHF.

V usage is TRBV16 and J usage is TRBJ1-2; TRBD1 matches 8 bases. V lost 0 bases and J lost 7; bases outside the gene matches: 4. Germline V gives CDR1 KGHSY, CDR2 FQNENV. This CDR3 contains 14 residues. CDR3 nucleotide sequence: TGTGCCAGCAGCCAATCAGGGACAGGACGTGGCTACACCTTC. Its translation: CASSQSGTGRGYTF.

The chain joins TRBV7-8 to TRBJ2-1, with D tentatively TRBD1 (5 bases). V was clipped by 5 bases and J by 7 bases, with 15 bases between them. Germline V gene data show CDR1 as SGHVS and CDR2 as FQNEAQ. The CDR3 has 14 amino acids. CDR3 residues: CASSTGRLGNEQFF. DNA for the CDR3: TGTGCCAGCAGCACAGGCCGCCTGGGTAATGAGCAGTTCTTC.

The CDR3 bases are TGTGCCTCCAACAGGGGAGCTGGGGCCAACGTCCTGACTTTC. Its protein product is CASNRGAGANVLTF. The chain links TRBV10-3 to TRBJ2-6, with 7 bases fitting TRBD1. After removal of 11 bases from V and 2 bases from J, the junction contained 6 bases not matched to a gene. Germline V gene lookup returns CDR1 ENHRY and CDR2 SYGVKD. CDR3 length: 14 residues.

V is TRBV15 and J is TRBJ2-7; 10 bases align to TRBD2. V dropped 1 base and J dropped 6; count of bases not matched to a gene: 3. The CDR3 contains 14 residues. Germline V lookup: CDR1 LNHNV, CDR2 YYDKDF (reference sequence). The CDR3 spells CATSRGLAGVEQYF. The CDR3 region has the DNA TGTGCCACCAGCAGAGGGCTAGCGGGAGTCGAGCAGTACTTC.

The rearrangement joins TRBV21-1 to TRBJ2-3; TRBD1 is the table's D call, not checked against the DNA. TRBV21-1 is a pseudogene locus. CDR3 size: 16 residues. The CDR3: CASSKREGDHTDTQYF. The CDR3 coding sequence is TGTGCCAGCAGCAAAAGAGAGGGGGACCACACAGATACGCAGTATTTT.

This chain uses TRBV19 with TRBJ2-7; TRBD1 agrees at 10 bases. The CDR3 has 14 residues. V was pared by 5 bases and J by 5 bases, with 6 bases of the junction left unmatched. The germline V gene has CDR1 LNHDA and CDR2 SQIVND (reference sequence). CDR3 in DNA: TGTGCCAGTAGTCGAACCGGGACAGGGGACGAGCAGTACTTC. As protein: CASSRTGTGDEQYF.

This CDR3 reads CASSMDSRLGNTIYF. DNA for the CDR3: TGTGCCAGTAGTATGGACTCAAGATTAGGAAACACCATATATTTT. V gene TRBV19 combines with J gene TRBJ1-3; D is ambiguous. Trimming pared 3 bases from V and 4 bases from J, leaving 13 bases between. Per germline, CDR1 LNHDA and CDR2 SQIVND (reference sequence). This CDR3 contains 15 residues. Based on the CDR3 plus reference TRBV19 and TRBJ1-3, the full variable domain is DGGITQSPKYLFRKEGQNVTLSCEQNLNHDAMYWYRQDPGQGLRLIYYSQIVNDFQKGDIAEGYSVSREKKESFPLTVTSAQKNPTAFYLCASSMDSRLGNTIYFGEGSWLTVV.

This rearrangement joins TRBV5-6 to TRBJ1-3; D may be TRBD1 (6 bases). The V end lost 2 bases, the J end lost 0 bases, and 12 bases lay between the germline ends. Germline V gene data show CDR1 as SGHDT and CDR2 as YYEEEE. The CDR3 is made up of 16 amino acids. CDR3 region: CASSLGQRRSGNTIYF. DNA for the CDR3: TGTGCCAGCAGCTTAGGACAGCGCCGCTCTGGAAACACCATATATTTT.

The CDR3 sequence is CASSLHTGELFF. Here the CDR3 DNA reads TGCGCCAGCAGTCTACACACCGGGGAGCTGTTTTTT. The chain has TRBV10-1 and TRBJ2-2; no firm D call. This CDR3 spans 12 amino acids. The germline V gene encodes CDR1 WNHNN and CDR2 SYGVQD (reference sequence). The ends were cut back, 5 bases at V and 3 bases at J, with 4 bases in the middle.

V usage is TRBV25-1 and J usage is TRBJ1-3; tentatively, D is TRBD1 (5 bases). CDR1 is MGHDK and CDR2 is SYGVNS in the germline V gene. There are 17 residues in the CDR3. V lost 9 bases, J lost 3 bases, and 24 bases lay in between. The CDR3 sequence: CASIGPGGSTLGNTIYF. The CDR3 DNA follows: TGTGCCAGTATTGGCCCCGGGGGATCAACACTTGGAAACACCATATATTTT. The variable domain in full, completed from reference TRBV25-1 and TRBJ1-3, reads EADIYQTPRYLVIGTGKKITLECSQTMGHDKMYWYQQDPGMELHLIHYSYGVNSTEKGDLSSESTVSRIRTEHFPLTLESARPSHTSQYLCASIGPGGSTLGNTIYFGEGSWLTVV.

V gene TRBV2 combines with J gene TRBJ2-1; 8 positions agree with TRBD2. The CDR3 spans 15 residues. Germline-derived CDR1 and CDR2 are SNHLY and FYNNEI. V shed 6 bases and J 6 bases; nucleotides not matched to a gene: 10. The CDR3 spells CASRPGTSGINEQFF. The CDR3 DNA reads as TGTGCCAGCAGGCCCGGGACTAGTGGGATCAATGAGCAGTTCTTC.

The gene calls are TRBV6-5 and TRBJ2-4, with a tentative D call TRBD1 (6 bases). Germline V gives CDR1 MNHEY, CDR2 SVGAGI. V was cut by 1 base and J by 9 bases, with 13 bases left in between. CDR3 size: 14 residues. The chain's CDR3 is CASSYFARDIIQYF. The CDR3 DNA follows: TGTGCCAGCAGTTACTTTGCCAGGGACATCATTCAGTACTTC.